The T cell receptor beta chain described here comes from a study of T cell repertoires in cytomegalovirus infection. Looking at the study overall: Used in the study were CMV epitopes, some recently identified and HLA-C-restricted, others well-studied and HLA-B-restricted. An indication of both CMV infection and matching HLA type came from public TCR beta signatures.

Study-wide findings and caveats: The response measured ex vivo was dominated by TCR beta clonotypes (HLA-C-restricted and CMV-specific).

A remark on this clonotype: No antigen is known for it.

TCRdb re-called the reads with MiXCR, one entry per CDR3 protein. The sample includes about 400,000 distinct CDR3 sequences, about 35% of them seen just once. Per the germline V gene, CDR1 is SGHVS and CDR2 is FNYEAQ. CDR3 size: 15 residues. V lost 5 bases, J lost 2 bases, and 14 bases lay in between. This material consisted of cultured PBMCs, taken from culture after CMV antigen stimulation. This chain connects TRBV7-6 to TRBJ2-3; perhaps TRBD1 as D (6 bases). The origin of this receptor is a human donor in good health (CMV status not recorded). Some clones in this sample may be carry-over from other donors' samples. Written as DNA, the CDR3 is TGTGCCAGCAGCCCTCCTAGGACAGTCACAGATACGCAGTATTTT. It is translated as CASSPPRTVTDTQYF. Drawing the rest from reference TRBV7-6 and TRBJ2-3, the complete variable domain is GAGVSQSPRYKVTKRGQDVALRCDPISGHVSLYWYRQALGQGPEFLTYFNYEAQQDKSGLPNDRFSAERPEGSISTLTIQRTEQRDSAMYRCASSPPRTVTDTQYFGPGTRLTVL.